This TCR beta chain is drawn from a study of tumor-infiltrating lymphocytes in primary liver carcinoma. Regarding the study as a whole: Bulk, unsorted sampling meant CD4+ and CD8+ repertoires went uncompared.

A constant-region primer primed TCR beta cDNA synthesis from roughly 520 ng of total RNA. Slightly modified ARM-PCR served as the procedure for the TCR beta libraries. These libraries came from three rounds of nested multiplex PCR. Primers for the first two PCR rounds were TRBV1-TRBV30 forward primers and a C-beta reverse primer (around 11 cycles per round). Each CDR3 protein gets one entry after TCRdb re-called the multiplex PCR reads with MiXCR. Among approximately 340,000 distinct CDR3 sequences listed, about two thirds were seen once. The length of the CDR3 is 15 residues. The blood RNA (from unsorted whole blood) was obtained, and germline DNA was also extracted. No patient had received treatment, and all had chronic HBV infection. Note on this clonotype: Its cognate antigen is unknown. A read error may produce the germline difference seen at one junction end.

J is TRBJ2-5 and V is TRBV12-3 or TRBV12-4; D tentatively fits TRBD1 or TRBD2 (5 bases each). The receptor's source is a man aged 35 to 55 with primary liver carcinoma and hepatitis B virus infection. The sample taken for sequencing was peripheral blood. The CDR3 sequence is CTSSFKGPPQETQHF. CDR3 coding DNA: TGTACCAGCAGTTTCAAGGGACCTCCGCAAGAGACCCAGCACTTC.